Below, 19 T cell receptor beta chains from the same sample are listed, as sequenced in a study of cytomegalovirus exposure and HLA in healthy donors. The PCR employed 60 Vbeta primers together with 13 Jbeta primers. Only in-frame clones appear in the TCRdb table, and some are missing; sequencing was by immunoSEQ multiplex PCR. The sample has about 190,000 clones, 75% to 85% seen once. Sequencing was carried out using PBMCs. The source is a woman between 25 and 40 years old in good health and CMV-seropositive.

V is TRBV5-6 and J is TRBJ1-4, with 9 bases matching TRBD1. CDR1 and CDR2 from the germline V gene are SGHDT and YYEEEE. The CDR3 sequence is 14 residues long. V trimming: 2 bases; J trimming: 7 bases; junction bases outside the gene matches: 3. In DNA form, the CDR3 reads TGTGCCAGCAGCTTTGGGACAGGGAGTGAAAAACTGTTTTTT. This encodes CASSFGTGSEKLFF.

This clone was recorded a few times. This rearrangement joins TRBV7-2 to TRBJ2-1; 9 positions match TRBD2. This CDR3 region has 14 residues. CDR1 and CDR2 from the germline V gene are SGHTA and FQGNSA. V dropped 5 bases and J dropped 10; count of bases not matched to a gene: 9. CDR3: CASSMIAGVWEQFF. CDR3 coding DNA: TGTGCCAGCAGCATGATAGCGGGAGTGTGGGAGCAGTTCTTC.

The DNA of the CDR3 is TGTGCTAGTGGTCCCCCCGGGTCGGTAAGTGAGCAGTTCTTC. It specifies CASGPPGSVSEQFF. The V call is TRBV12-5, the J call TRBJ2-1; D remains unclear. The CDR3 totals 14 residues. The V gene lost 5 bases and the J gene lost 9 bases, with 17 bases spanning the gap. Per germline, CDR1 LGHNT and CDR2 FRNRAP.

J is TRBJ2-3 and V is TRBV4-1, with D possibly TRBD2 on 6 matching bases. CDR1 is MGHRA and CDR2 is YSYEKL in the germline V gene. The V gene lost 2 bases and the J gene lost 0 bases, with 18 bases spanning the gap. CDR3 size: 18 residues. The CDR3 spells CASSQPRAGHTSTDTQYF. The CDR3 coding sequence is TGCGCCAGCAGCCAACCGCGCGCGGGGCACACTAGCACAGATACGCAGTATTTT.

The chain has TRBV27 and TRBJ2-5, with 8 bases lining up with TRBD2. Trimming removed 6 bases from V and 0 bases from J; junction bases left unmatched: 3. Germline assignment: CDR1 MNHEY and CDR2 SMNVEV (reference sequence). The CDR3 runs 14 residues. The CDR3 sequence is CASRRGANQETQYF. Written as DNA, the CDR3 is TGTGCCAGCAGGCGGGGGGCCAACCAAGAGACCCAGTACTTC.

The V gene is TRBV28, the J gene TRBJ2-7; 10 bases fit TRBD1. This CDR3 has 15 residues. The J segment lost 9 bases and the V segment lost 5 bases, leaving 13 bases of the junction unmatched. Germline V lookup: CDR1 MDHEN, CDR2 SYDVKM. For the CDR3, the DNA is TGTGCCAGCAGTCCGGGACAGGGGAGCCTTAGTCGGCAGTACTTC. Protein sequence: CASSPGQGSLSRQYF.

Points on this clone: The junction departs from the called germline gene at one end, perhaps through a read error. The gene calls are TRBV7-7 and TRBJ2-2; 8 bases agree with TRBD1. The length of the CDR3 is 15 residues. The V gene's germline CDR1 is SSHAT and CDR2 FNYEAQ (reference sequence). The CDR3 region has the DNA TGTGCTAGCAGTCTCGGACAGGGTAACACCGGGGAGCTGTTTTTT. Translating it yields CASSLGQGNTGELFF.

The chain employs TRBV28 and TRBJ2-1; 8 bases map to TRBD1. The V segment lost 1 base and the J segment 5 bases; nucleotides outside the gene matches: 1. The CDR3 is 14 amino acids. Germline assignment: CDR1 MDHEN and CDR2 SYDVKM. Here the CDR3 reads CASSLSTGDNEQFF. In DNA form, the CDR3 reads TGTGCCAGCAGTTTATCGACAGGGGACAATGAGCAGTTCTTC.

This chain joins TRBV18 and TRBJ1-3, with 8 bases aligning to TRBD1. V was pared by 3 bases and J by 0 bases, with 4 bases of the junction left unmatched. Germline V gives CDR1 KGHSH, CDR2 LQKENI. The CDR3 is 16 amino acids. CDR3 nucleotides: TGTGCCAGCTCACCGTCAGGGGGCCCCTCTGGAAACACCATATATTTT. Translation: CASSPSGGPSGNTIYF.

The chain is built from TRBV2 and TRBJ2-5; TRBD2 matches 9 bases. The CDR3 loop spans 20 amino acids. With 2 bases clipped from V and 4 bases from J, the junction kept 20 bases outside the gene matches. The germline CDR1 and CDR2 sequences are SNHLY and FYNNEI. CDR3 amino acids: CASSEIPGGGAWGRGETQYF. In DNA, the CDR3 is TGTGCCAGCAGTGAAATCCCTGGCGGGGGGGCCTGGGGGAGGGGAGAGACCCAGTACTTC.

V usage is TRBV7-2 and J usage is TRBJ1-3, with D perhaps matching TRBD1 (5 bases). Germline values: CDR1 SGHTA, CDR2 FQGNSA. Trimming left V 1 base short and J 8 bases short, with 12 bases between. This CDR3 has 14 amino acids. The chain's CDR3 is CASSLVGVPDTIYF. CDR3 DNA: TGTGCCAGCAGCTTAGTAGGGGTACCGGACACCATATATTTT.

This chain joins TRBV6-1 and TRBJ1-6, with TRBD1 matching over 8 bases. J gave up 9 bases and V 2 bases, and 9 bases lay outside the gene matches. Per the germline V gene, CDR1 is MNHNS and CDR2 is SASEGT. This CDR3 is built from 16 residues. CDR3 in DNA: TGTGCCAGCAGTGAATCCGCCACACAGGGGGGTTCACCCCTCCACTTT. It encodes CASSESATQGGSPLHF.

Details on this clone: This probably arose from a read error, given a far larger clone one base away. The same CDR3 is also encoded by other DNA sequences in this sample. The chain employs TRBV19 and TRBJ2-7; D gene unclear. CDR1 is LNHDA, CDR2 SQIVND, per germline (reference sequence). This CDR3 has 15 residues. Trimming left V 6 bases short and J 1 base short, with 16 bases between. The CDR3: CASRPLTGDSYEQYF. The CDR3 DNA follows: TGTGCCAGTAGACCGTTGACGGGTGATTCCTACGAGCAGTACTTC.

The chain recombines TRBV28 with TRBJ1-5; 9 nucleotides align to TRBD1. CDR1 and CDR2 (germline): MDHEN, SYDVKM. Trimming cost V 6 bases and J 9 bases; bases outside gene matches: 12. This CDR3 is 15 amino acids long. CDR3 region: CASRELDRGDWPQHF. The CDR3 region has the DNA TGTGCCAGCAGAGAGCTTGACAGGGGGGATTGGCCCCAGCATTTT.

The chain has TRBV28 and TRBJ1-1; TRBD1 matches 7 bases. The CDR3 runs to 15 residues. With 4 bases clipped from V and 4 bases from J, the junction kept 9 bases outside the gene matches. Germline V gene data show CDR1 as MDHEN and CDR2 as SYDVKM. DNA for the CDR3: TGTGCCAGCAGTTACCCGGACAGGCCGAGCACTGAAGCTTTCTTT. It encodes CASSYPDRPSTEAFF.

The V call is TRBV28, the J call TRBJ2-7; maybe TRBD1 (5 bases). Per germline, CDR1 MDHEN and CDR2 SYDVKM. The CDR3 is 16 amino acids. Trimming removed 6 bases at V and 3 bases at J, with 21 bases between. This CDR3 reads CASSPPARVLIYEQYF. The CDR3 nucleotides are TGTGCCAGCAGCCCCCCCGCCAGGGTCCTAATCTACGAGCAGTACTTC.

J is TRBJ1-3 and V is TRBV28; 9 bases agree with TRBD1. Unmatched junction bases numbered 4, after V lost 2 bases and J lost 8 bases. This CDR3 region has 14 residues. CDR1 is MDHEN, CDR2 SYDVKM, per germline. For the CDR3, the DNA is TGTGCCAGCAGTTTAAGACAGGGGGATGACACCATATATTTT. Amino acid sequence: CASSLRQGDDTIYF.

The genes are TRBV28 and TRBJ2-1; 9 nucleotides match TRBD1. The J segment lost 5 bases and the V segment lost 8 bases, leaving 7 bases of the junction unmatched. The CDR3 is 14 amino acids. Per the germline V gene, CDR1 is MDHEN and CDR2 is SYDVKM. As DNA, the CDR3 is TGTGCCAGCGTAAGACAGGGGGACGACAATGAGCAGTTCTTC. Residues: CASVRQGDDNEQFF.

The V gene is TRBV30, the J gene TRBJ2-1; 11 nucleotides match TRBD2. Trimming cost V 6 bases and J 8 bases; bases outside gene matches: 12. CDR3 length: 15 amino acids. The V gene's germline CDR1 is GTSNPN and CDR2 SVGIG (reference sequence). In nucleotides, the CDR3 is TGTGCCTGCCCCGGCTTAGCGGGGGGGTTTGATGAGCAGTTCTTC. Translating gives CACPGLAGGFDEQFF.